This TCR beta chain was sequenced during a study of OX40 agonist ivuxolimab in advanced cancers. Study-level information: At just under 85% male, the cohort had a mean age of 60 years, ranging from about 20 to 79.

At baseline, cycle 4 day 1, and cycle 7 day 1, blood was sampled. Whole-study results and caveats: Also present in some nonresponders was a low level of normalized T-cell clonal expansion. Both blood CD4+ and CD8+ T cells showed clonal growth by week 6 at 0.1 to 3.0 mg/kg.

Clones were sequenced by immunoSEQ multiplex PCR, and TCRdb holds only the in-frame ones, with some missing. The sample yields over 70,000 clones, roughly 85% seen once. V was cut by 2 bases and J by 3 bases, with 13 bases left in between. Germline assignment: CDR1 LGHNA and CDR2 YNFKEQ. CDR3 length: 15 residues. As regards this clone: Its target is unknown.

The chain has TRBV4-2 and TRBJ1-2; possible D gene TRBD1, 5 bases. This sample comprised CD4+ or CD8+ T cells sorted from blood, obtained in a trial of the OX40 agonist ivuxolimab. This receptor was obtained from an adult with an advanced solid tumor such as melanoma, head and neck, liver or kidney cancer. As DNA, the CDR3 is TGTGCCAGCAGCCAAACAGGACATTCCGACTATGGCTACACCTTC. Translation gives CASSQTGHSDYGYTF.